Below are 31 T cell receptor beta chains sequenced from a single sample in a study of T cells in Graves' hyperthyroidism and ophthalmopathy. Amplification yielded TCR beta CDR3 regions, with RNA transcripts as the source. With the HTBI primer set, the TCR CDR3 went through a first round of RT-PCR. TCRdb reanalysed the multiplex PCR reads using MiXCR and keeps one entry per CDR3 protein. The table lists about 410,000 distinct CDR3 sequences, 14% of them singletons. Sequencing was performed on blood. Source of these receptors: a woman younger than 45 with Graves' ophthalmopathy.

There are many counts of this clonotype. This chain joins TRBV5-8 and TRBJ2-1, with TRBD2 matching 8 bases. The germline V gene has CDR1 SGHTS and CDR2 YDEGEE. Trimming cost V 1 base and J 2 bases; bases outside gene matches: 11. The CDR3 is made up of 18 amino acids. This CDR3 reads CASSLLDRSGGPYNEQFF. The CDR3 coding sequence is TGTGCCAGCAGCTTGTTGGACAGAAGCGGGGGCCCCTACAATGAGCAGTTCTTC.

Concerning this clonotype itself: This may stem from a read error, because a much larger clone lies one nucleotide away. The chain employs TRBV29-1 and TRBJ2-1, with D perhaps being TRBD1 or TRBD2 (5 bases each). The DNA end lines up better with TRBJ2-7; the J call may be wrong. This CDR3 contains 14 residues. Per germline, CDR1 SQVTM and CDR2 ANQGSEA. CDR3: CSVLRGEFYNEQYF. Here the CDR3 DNA reads TGCAGCGTGCTACGAGGGGAATTCTACAATGAGCAGTACTTC.

V is TRBV28 and J is TRBJ2-7; 9 bases line up with TRBD1. Trimming removed 5 bases from V and 5 bases from J; junction bases left unmatched: 7. Germline CDR1 and CDR2: MDHEN and SYDVKM. There are 14 residues in the CDR3. CDR3 in amino acids: CASSPWDRVDEQYF. CDR3 DNA: TGTGCCAGCAGTCCCTGGGACAGGGTGGACGAGCAGTACTTC. The entire variable domain, with the rest obtained from reference TRBV28 and TRBJ2-7, is as follows: DVKVTQSSRYLVKRTGEKVFLECVQDMDHENMFWYRQDPGLGLRLIYFSYDVKMKEKGDIPEGYSVSREKKERFSLILESASTNQTSMYLCASSPWDRVDEQYFGPGTRLTVT.

There are many counts of this clonotype. The V and J genes are TRBV30 and TRBJ1-2; TRBD1 aligns across 7 bases. Germline values: CDR1 GTSNPN, CDR2 SVGIG (reference sequence). The V segment lost 4 bases and the J segment 5 bases; nucleotides outside the gene matches: 10. The CDR3 sequence is 14 residues long. This chain's CDR3 is CAWTFPGTVYGYTF. CDR3 bases: TGTGCCTGGACTTTCCCCGGGACAGTTTATGGCTACACCTTC.

This clonotype was seen repeatedly, ten times or more. The chain has TRBV11-2 and TRBJ2-5; 11 bases are a match to TRBD2. Germline V gene data show CDR1 as SGHAT and CDR2 as FQNNGV. Trimming at V came to 1 base and at J to 5 bases, leaving 3 bases not matched to a gene. The CDR3 sequence is 15 residues long. CDR3 sequence (DNA): TGTGCCAGCAGCTTAGTAGCGGGGGGGCTTGAGACCCAGTACTTC. Residues: CASSLVAGGLETQYF.

The table lists this clonotype with a few counts. This may come from a read error, since a much larger clone is one base off. The genes are TRBV7-3 and TRBJ2-7; TRBD1 agrees at 10 bases. The CDR3 length is 15 residues. V shed 2 bases and J 3 bases; nucleotides not matched to a gene: 4. Germline V lookup: CDR1 SGHTA, CDR2 FQGTGA. CDR3 bases: TGTGCCAGCAGCTTAGGGACAGGGGCAGGCTACGAGCAGTACTTC. This sequence encodes CASSLGTGAGYEQYF.

At least ten counts were recorded for this clonotype. The chain links TRBV20-1 to TRBJ1-5; perhaps TRBD1 as D (6 bases). V was pared by 6 bases and J by 4 bases, with 13 bases between. The CDR3 has 13 residues. The germline gives CDR1 DFQATT, CDR2 SNEGSKA (reference sequence). In DNA, the CDR3 is TGCAGTGCCCTGAGACAGGAAAATCAGCCCCAGCATTTT. This translates into CSALRQENQPQHF.

This clonotype was counted many times. V and J are TRBV7-8 and TRBJ1-5; 8 positions match TRBD1. V dropped 2 bases and J dropped 10; count of bases not matched to a gene: 7. CDR1 is SGHVS and CDR2 is FQNEAQ in the germline V gene. The CDR3 consists of 14 residues. The CDR3 loop reads CASSLTTGEVPQHF. The CDR3 DNA follows: TGTGCCAGCAGCTTAACGACAGGGGAGGTACCCCAGCATTTT. The whole variable domain, remainder taken from reference TRBV7-8 and TRBJ1-5, is GAGVSQSPRYKVAKRGQDVALRCDPISGHVSLFWYQQALGQGPEFLTYFQNEAQLDKSGLPSDRFFAERPEGSVSTLKIQRTQQEDSAVYLCASSLTTGEVPQHFGDGTRLSIL.

There are many counts of this clonotype. V gene TRBV2 combines with J gene TRBJ2-7, with D unresolved. The CDR3 spans 12 residues. Deletions cut 6 bases from V and 6 bases from J, with 12 bases between. The germline gives CDR1 SNHLY, CDR2 FYNNEI. The CDR3 DNA sequence: TGTGCCAGCAGCGGCGGCGTAACCGAGCAGTACTTC. Residues: CASSGGVTEQYF.

CDR3 bases: TGTGCCAGCAGTTTCCAACTAGCGGGGAATGAGCAGTTCTTC. It yields the protein CASSFQLAGNEQFF. This sequence joins TRBV6-2 or TRBV6-3 and TRBJ2-1; 10 bases match TRBD2. The CDR3 runs to 14 residues. V gave up 4 bases and J gave up 7 bases; unmatched junction bases: 4. The V gene's germline CDR1 is MNHEY and CDR2 SVGEGT.

In this sample, this clonotype turned up a few times. The V and J genes are TRBV15 and TRBJ1-4, with D uncertain. This CDR3 has 15 amino acids. From germline, CDR1 is LNHNV and CDR2 YYDKDF (reference sequence). The V end was cut by 8 bases, the J end by 7 bases, with 20 bases between. CDR3 sequence (DNA): TGTGCCACCGAGAAGGGTTGGCCTGGCGGTGAAAAACTGTTTTTT. This codes for CATEKGWPGGEKLFF.

This clonotype was recorded at least ten times. This chain links TRBV12-5 with TRBJ2-7, with D tentatively TRBD1 (6 bases). The length of the CDR3 is 14 residues. Germline-derived CDR1 and CDR2 are LGHNT and FRNRAP. The V end was cut by 2 bases, the J end by 0 bases, with 8 bases between. The CDR3 loop is CASGLRTASYEQYF. The CDR3, as DNA: TGTGCTAGTGGTTTGCGGACAGCCTCCTACGAGCAGTACTTC.

The chain carries TRBV30 and TRBJ1-2; tentative D call: TRBD1 (6 bases). CDR3 length: 13 amino acids. Germline CDR1 GTSNPN, CDR2 SVGIG (reference sequence). The V gene lost 3 bases and the J gene lost 5 bases, with 13 bases spanning the gap. CDR3 residues: CAWRGGAWYGYTF. The CDR3 DNA reads TGTGCCTGGAGGGGGGGCGCTTGGTATGGCTACACCTTC.

This clonotype was counted ten times or more. CDR3 amino acids: CASSQHPGAVGYTF. Written as DNA, the CDR3 is TGTGCCAGCAGCCAACACCCAGGGGCGGTTGGCTACACCTTC. The chain has TRBV14 and TRBJ1-2, with TRBD1 as a possible D gene (6 bases). The V gene's germline CDR1 is SGHDN and CDR2 FVKESK. The CDR3 loop spans 14 amino acids. The ends were cut back, 2 bases at V and 7 bases at J, with 14 bases in the middle.

This clonotype was seen ten or more times. The chain couples TRBV12-3 or TRBV12-4 to TRBJ2-1, with 7 bases matching TRBD1. Germline trimming cut 6 bases from V and 1 base from J; bases unmatched to any gene: 6. There are 15 residues in the CDR3. In nucleotides, the CDR3 is TGTGCCAGCAGATCGACACAGGGGTCCTACAATGAGCAGTTCTTC. The encoded protein is CASRSTQGSYNEQFF.

This clonotype has a count of ten or more. This chain joins TRBV6-2 or TRBV6-3 and TRBJ1-5; tentatively, D is TRBD1 (6 bases). The germline V gene encodes CDR1 MNHEY and CDR2 SVGEGT. CDR3 length: 15 residues. The germline V and J ends were trimmed by 4 bases and 5 bases, with 15 bases remaining between them. DNA for the CDR3: TGTGCCAGCAGTTTCGGACAGACTACTTATCAGCCCCAGCATTTT. It encodes CASSFGQTTYQPQHF.

This clonotype was detected many times. The chain is built from TRBV4-1 and TRBJ1-1, with D tentatively TRBD1 (6 bases). In germline, CDR1 is MGHRA, CDR2 YSYEKL. The CDR3 covers 12 residues. V gave up 4 bases and J gave up 4 bases, with 7 bases separating them. Written as DNA, the CDR3 is TGCGCCAGCAGCCCGGGGGCCACTGAAGCTTTCTTT. The encoded protein is CASSPGATEAFF.

The sample holds many counts of this clonotype. This chain uses TRBV7-8 with TRBJ2-7, with D perhaps being TRBD1 or TRBD2 (7 bases each). Trimming removed 5 bases at V and 0 bases at J, with 17 bases between. Germline V lookup: CDR1 SGHVS, CDR2 FQNEAQ. This CDR3 contains 16 residues. CDR3 loop: CASSQSQGGGSYEQYF. The CDR3 nucleotides read TGTGCCAGCAGCCAATCCCAGGGGGGGGGCTCCTACGAGCAGTACTTC.

This clonotype was recorded at least ten times. The V gene is TRBV7-2, the J gene TRBJ2-7; 7 nucleotides match TRBD1. The V gene end was trimmed by 3 bases and the J gene end by 0 bases; junction bases not matched to a gene: 2. Germline V gene lookup returns CDR1 SGHTA and CDR2 FQGNSA. The CDR3 is made up of 14 amino acids. The CDR3 spells CASSLGTDSYEQYF. The CDR3 DNA follows: TGTGCCAGCAGCTTGGGGACAGACTCCTACGAGCAGTACTTC.

This clonotype showed up just once. The chain is built from TRBV28 and TRBJ1-6; possible D gene TRBD1, 5 bases. Deletions cut 1 base from V and 0 bases from J, with 7 bases between. The germline V gene encodes CDR1 MDHEN and CDR2 SYDVKM. The CDR3 extends over 16 amino acids. CDR3 in DNA: TGTGCCAGCAGTTTATTTGGGGGCTCCTATAATTCACCCCTCCACTTT. Amino acid sequence: CASSLFGGSYNSPLHF.

The V call is TRBV2, the J call TRBJ2-5, with 9 nucleotides matching TRBD1. This CDR3 is built from 15 residues. The germline gives CDR1 SNHLY, CDR2 FYNNEI. The V gene end was trimmed by 5 bases and the J gene end by 5 bases; junction bases not matched to a gene: 9. For the CDR3, the DNA is TGTGCCAGCAGTCCCGGGACAGGGCAGAGGGAGACCCAGTACTTC. Residues: CASSPGTGQRETQYF.

This clonotype was observed at least ten times. The J gene is TRBJ2-7, the V gene TRBV29-1; 9 bases map to TRBD1. CDR3 length: 15 residues. The V and J ends lost 4 bases and 1 base, in that order; junction bases with no gene match: 8. From germline, CDR1 is SQVTM and CDR2 ANQGSEA. CDR3 nucleotides: TGCAGCGTTGCGGGACCCGGGACAGGGTCCTACGAGCAGTACTTC. Protein product: CSVAGPGTGSYEQYF.

Ten or more counts support this clonotype. The J gene is TRBJ2-4, the V gene TRBV30; D is uncertain. CDR1 and CDR2 from the germline V gene are GTSNPN and SVGIG (reference sequence). The CDR3 runs 14 residues. The V end lost 1 base, the J end lost 2 bases, and 9 bases lay between the germline ends. The CDR3 here is CAWSGLGPKNIQYF. CDR3 DNA: TGTGCCTGGAGTGGGCTTGGACCCAAAAACATTCAGTACTTC.

Turning to this clonotype: A junction end diverges from the germline sequence, so it may reflect a read error. The rearrangement links TRBV28 to TRBJ2-3, with 8 bases aligning to TRBD2. Germline CDR1 is MDHEN and CDR2 is SYDVKM. The CDR3 length is 16 residues. The chain's CDR3 is CASTPIAGPITHTQYF. The CDR3 DNA sequence: TGTGCCAGCACTCCGATAGCGGGGCCAATCACACATACGCAGTATTTT. Drawing the rest from reference TRBV28 and TRBJ2-3, the complete variable domain is DVKVTQSSRYLVKRTGEKVFLECVQDMDHENMFWYRQDPGLGLRLIYFSYDVKMKEKGDIPEGYSVSREKKERFSLILESASTNQTSMYLCASTPIAGPITHTQYFGPGTRLTVL.

This clonotype was counted many times. The chain couples TRBV7-9 to TRBJ2-5; 9 positions match TRBD2. The CDR3 has 16 residues. Germline loops: CDR1 SEHNR, CDR2 FQNEAQ (reference sequence). The trim removed 0 bases at V and 5 bases at J, leaving 7 bases unmatched. CDR3 sequence: CASSLAGGGVIETQYF. The CDR3 nucleotides are TGTGCCAGCAGCTTAGCTGGCGGGGGGGTCATTGAGACCCAGTACTTC.

The J gene is TRBJ1-1, the V gene TRBV10-2, with TRBD1 as a possible D gene (5 bases). V lost 2 bases to trimming and J lost 5 bases, with 9 bases between them. This CDR3 is 13 amino acids long. Germline V gene sequence: CDR1 WSHSY, CDR2 SAAADI. The CDR3 region is CASSEGAGTEAFF. The CDR3 nucleotides are TGCGCCAGCAGTGAGGGGGCCGGGACTGAAGCTTTCTTT.

In the case of this clonotype: This clone may be a read error of a much larger clone one base away. CDR3 in amino acids: CASSFTATSGADVLTF. CDR3 sequence (DNA): TGCGCCAGCAGCTTTACGGCCACCTCTGGGGCCGACGTCCTGACTTTC. The chain uses TRBV5-1 and TRBJ2-6, with D possibly matching TRBD1 (5 bases). From germline, CDR1 is SGHRS and CDR2 YFSETQ. There are 16 residues in the CDR3.

This clonotype occurred many times. This chain links TRBV20-1 with TRBJ2-7, with 9 bases lining up with TRBD1. The ends lost 7 bases at V and 7 bases at J; junction bases unmatched: 11. This CDR3 is 13 amino acids long. Germline-derived CDR1 and CDR2 are DFQATT and SNEGSKA (reference sequence). The CDR3 region has the DNA TGCAGTGTGAACCGGGACAGGGCTGGTGAGCAGTACTTC. Translated: CSVNRDRAGEQYF.

The table lists this clonotype with many counts. The V gene is TRBV2, the J gene TRBJ2-2; D is perhaps TRBD1 or TRBD2 (5 bases each). V was cut by 10 bases and J by 9 bases, with 18 bases left in between. The length of the CDR3 is 13 residues. CDR1 and CDR2 from the germline V gene are SNHLY and FYNNEI. The CDR3 reads CATRGASSRELFF. Here the CDR3 DNA reads TGTGCCACCCGAGGGGCGTCTAGCCGGGAGCTGTTTTTT.

The CDR3 nucleotides read TGTGCCAGTACCCTCCCGGGACAGGGCGTGAACGAGCAGTACTTC. Amino acids: CASTLPGQGVNEQYF. The rearrangement uses TRBV19 and TRBJ2-7, with TRBD1 identical over 9 bases. V shed 7 bases, J shed 5 bases, and the junction held 12 bases outside the gene matches. The CDR3 runs 15 residues. CDR1 and CDR2 (germline): LNHDA, SQIVND (reference sequence).

As to this clonotype: A much larger clone differs from this one at a single base, so this may be a read error. Here the CDR3 DNA reads TGTGCCAGCAGCCCGGGACGCCTCTATGGCTACACCTTC. Amino acids: CASSPGRLYGYTF. The chain uses TRBV6-1 and TRBJ1-2, with a possible D match to TRBD1 (5 bases). Trimming took 6 bases from V and 4 from J, leaving 12 bases between them. The CDR3 covers 13 residues. The V gene's germline CDR1 is MNHNS and CDR2 SASEGT.